The 10 T cell receptor beta chains below were found in one sample sequenced in a study of cytomegalovirus exposure and HLA in healthy donors (dated by TCRdb to about 2017). The library was prepared using the immunoSEQ multiplex PCR assay. A mixture of 60 forward primers for TCR Vbeta segments and 13 reverse primers for TCR Jbeta segments was used in the multiplex PCR. The table comes from immuneACCESS by way of TCRdb, which keeps in-frame sequences with V and J called. Part of the clones is missing from these tables; in studies checked, under half for an unresolved V gene and the rest for unknown reasons. For this sample the table gives approximately 59,000 clones, of which approximately 60% were detected only once. The ten most abundant clones make up approximately 3% of the sample. The material sequenced was PBMCs. The receptors derive from a man aged 25 to 40 in good health and CMV-seronegative.

The rearrangement uses TRBV29-1 and TRBJ2-3, with D perhaps matching TRBD1 (5 bases). The CDR3 length is 11 residues. From germline, CDR1 is SQVTM and CDR2 ANQGSEA. The germline V and J ends were trimmed by 7 bases and 4 bases, with 9 bases remaining between them. DNA of the CDR3: TGCAGCGCCCCGACAGCAGATACGCAGTATTTT. This translates into CSAPTADTQYF.

The rearrangement links TRBV19 to TRBJ2-7; 9 bases are shared with TRBD1. Germline V gene sequence: CDR1 LNHDA, CDR2 SQIVND (reference sequence). Losses at the gene ends were 8 bases for V and 0 bases for J; bases not matched to a gene: 5. The CDR3 extends over 14 amino acids. The CDR3 loop reads CASVPGQGSYEQYF. The CDR3 DNA is TGTGCCAGTGTACCGGGACAGGGCTCCTACGAGCAGTACTTC.

The genes are TRBV19 and TRBJ2-7, with TRBD1 matching over 9 bases. Germline loops: CDR1 LNHDA, CDR2 SQIVND (reference sequence). This CDR3 has 13 residues. The ends lost 6 bases at V and 4 bases at J; junction bases unmatched: 4. The DNA for the CDR3 is TGTGCCAGTAGGGGGACAGGGAGGTACGAGCAGTACTTC. It is translated as CASRGTGRYEQYF. Variable domain in full (rest from reference TRBV19 and TRBJ2-7): DGGITQSPKYLFRKEGQNVTLSCEQNLNHDAMYWYRQDPGQGLRLIYYSQIVNDFQKGDIAEGYSVSREKKESFPLTVTSAQKNPTAFYLCASRGTGRYEQYFGPGTRLTVT.

This clone was seen a few times. The rearrangement uses TRBV5-4 and TRBJ2-3; TRBD2 is a possible D gene (7 bases). V dropped 4 bases and J dropped 6 bases, with 15 bases sitting between them. Germline V CDR1 and CDR2: SGHNT, YYREEE (reference sequence). The CDR3 spans 14 residues. CDR3 in amino acids: CASSIGGPGDTQYF. The CDR3 coding sequence is TGTGCCAGCAGCATCGGGGGGCCAGGTGATACGCAGTATTTT. Filled out from reference TRBV5-4 and TRBJ2-3, the complete variable domain reads ETGVTQSPTHLIKTRGQQVTLRCSSQSGHNTVSWYQQALGQGPQFIFQYYREEENGRGNFPPRFSGLQFPNYSSELNVNALELDDSALYLCASSIGGPGDTQYFGPGTRLTVL.

This clone has just one count. V usage is TRBV6-6 and J usage is TRBJ2-7; 7 nucleotides match TRBD1. CDR1 and CDR2 (germline): MNHNY, SVGAGI (reference sequence). CDR3 length equals 15 residues. Germline trimming cut 5 bases from V and 2 bases from J; bases unmatched to any gene: 9. CDR3 protein: CASSLLRDSPYEQYF. The CDR3 nucleotides read TGTGCCAGCAGTCTCCTCCGGGACAGCCCCTACGAGCAGTACTTC.

CDR3 region: CASSLGLDNQPQHF. CDR3 in DNA: TGTGCCAGCAGCTTAGGACTAGACAATCAGCCCCAGCATTTT. The rearrangement uses TRBV7-2 and TRBJ1-5; the D is unclear. Trimming took 1 base from V and 3 from J, leaving 7 bases between them. The CDR3 is 14 residues long. Germline assignment: CDR1 SGHTA and CDR2 FQGNSA.

The rearrangement joins TRBV5-4 to TRBJ2-5, with TRBD2 matching over 9 bases. V lost 1 base, J lost 5 bases, and 6 bases stayed unmatched. CDR3 length: 15 amino acids. The germline CDR1 and CDR2 sequences are SGHNT and YYREEE (reference sequence). The CDR3 bases are TGTGCCAGCAGCTTGTCTGCGGGGGGGCTGGAGACCCAGTACTTC. Translated: CASSLSAGGLETQYF.

The chain joins TRBV29-1 to TRBJ2-5; 9 bases align to TRBD2. This CDR3 comprises 13 residues. Germline V CDR1 and CDR2: SQVTM, ANQGSEA. V shed 7 bases, J shed 1 base, and the junction held 4 bases outside the gene matches. This CDR3 is CSARAGGQETQYF. The CDR3 nucleotides are TGCAGCGCACGAGCGGGGGGCCAAGAGACCCAGTACTTC.

The chain employs TRBV9 and TRBJ1-5, with a tentative D call TRBD1 (5 bases). Trimming cost V 3 bases and J 7 bases, with 11 bases left between them. The CDR3 runs to 13 residues. CDR1 and CDR2 (germline): SGDLS, YYNGEE. This CDR3 reads CASSAREGQPQHF. In DNA, the CDR3 is TGTGCCAGCAGCGCCAGGGAAGGGCAGCCCCAGCATTTT.

In this sample, this clone turned up a few times. The chain uses TRBV6-5 and TRBJ2-3; TRBD1 agrees at 8 bases. The germline CDR1 and CDR2 sequences are MNHEY and SVGAGI. Trimming cost V 8 bases and J 4 bases; bases outside gene matches: 5. CDR3 length equals 13 residues. Written as DNA, the CDR3 is TGTGCCAGCTCGTGGACAGGGTCAGATACGCAGTATTTT. Protein: CASSWTGSDTQYF.